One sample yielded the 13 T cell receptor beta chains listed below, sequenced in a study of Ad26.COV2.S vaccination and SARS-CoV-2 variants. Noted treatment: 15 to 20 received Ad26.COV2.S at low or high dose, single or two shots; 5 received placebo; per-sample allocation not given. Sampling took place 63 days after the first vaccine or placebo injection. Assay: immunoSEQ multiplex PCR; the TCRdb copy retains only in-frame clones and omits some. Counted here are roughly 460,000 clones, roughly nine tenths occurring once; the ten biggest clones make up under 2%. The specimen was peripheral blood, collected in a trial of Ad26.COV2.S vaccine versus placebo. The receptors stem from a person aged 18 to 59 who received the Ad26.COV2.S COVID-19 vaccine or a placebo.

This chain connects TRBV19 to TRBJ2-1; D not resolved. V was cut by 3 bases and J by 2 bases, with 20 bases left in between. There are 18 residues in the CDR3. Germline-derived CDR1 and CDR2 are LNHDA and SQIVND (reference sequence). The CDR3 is CASSIAHSDVPPYNEQFF. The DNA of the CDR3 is TGTGCCAGTAGTATCGCCCATTCGGACGTGCCCCCCTACAATGAGCAGTTCTTC.

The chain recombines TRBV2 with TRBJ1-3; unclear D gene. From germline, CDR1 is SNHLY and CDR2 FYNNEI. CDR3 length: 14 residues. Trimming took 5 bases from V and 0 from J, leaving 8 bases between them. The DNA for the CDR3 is TGTGCCAGCAGTCACAGAACCTCTGGAAACACCATATATTTT. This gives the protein CASSHRTSGNTIYF.

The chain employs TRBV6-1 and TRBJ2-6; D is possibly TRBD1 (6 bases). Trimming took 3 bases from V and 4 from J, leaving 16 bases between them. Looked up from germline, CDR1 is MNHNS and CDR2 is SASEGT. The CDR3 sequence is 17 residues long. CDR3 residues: CASSEDRGLSGANVLTF. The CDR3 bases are TGTGCCAGCAGTGAGGACAGAGGCCTTTCCGGGGCCAACGTCCTGACTTTC.

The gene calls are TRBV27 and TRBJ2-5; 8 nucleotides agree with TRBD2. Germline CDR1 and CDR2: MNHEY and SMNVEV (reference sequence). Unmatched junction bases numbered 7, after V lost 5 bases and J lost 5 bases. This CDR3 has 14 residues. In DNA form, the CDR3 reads TGTGCCAGCAGTGCAATAGCGGGAACGGAGACCCAGTACTTC. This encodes CASSAIAGTETQYF.

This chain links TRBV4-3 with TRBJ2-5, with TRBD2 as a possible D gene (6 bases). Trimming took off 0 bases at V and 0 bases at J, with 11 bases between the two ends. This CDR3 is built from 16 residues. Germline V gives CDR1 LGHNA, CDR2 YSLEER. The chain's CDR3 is CASSQDGREYQETQYF. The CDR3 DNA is TGCGCCAGCAGCCAAGATGGACGGGAGTACCAAGAGACCCAGTACTTC.

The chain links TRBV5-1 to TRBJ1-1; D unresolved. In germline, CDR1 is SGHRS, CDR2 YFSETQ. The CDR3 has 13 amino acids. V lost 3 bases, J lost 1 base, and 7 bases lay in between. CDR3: CASSSTKNTEAFF. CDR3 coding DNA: TGCGCCAGCAGCTCAACCAAGAACACTGAAGCTTTCTTT.

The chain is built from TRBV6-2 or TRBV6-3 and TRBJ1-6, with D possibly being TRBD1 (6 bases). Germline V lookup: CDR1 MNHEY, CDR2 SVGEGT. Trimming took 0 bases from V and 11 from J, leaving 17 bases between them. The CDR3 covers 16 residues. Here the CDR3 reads CASSYSMGRGRTPLHF. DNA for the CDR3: TGTGCCAGCAGTTACTCGATGGGCAGGGGTCGGACACCCCTCCACTTT.

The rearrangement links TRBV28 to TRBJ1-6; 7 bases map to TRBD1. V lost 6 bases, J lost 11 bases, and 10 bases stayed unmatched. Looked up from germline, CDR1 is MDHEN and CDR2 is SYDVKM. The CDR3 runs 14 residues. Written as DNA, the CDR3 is TGTGCCAGCAGAGGGACAGTAGTTTTTCCACCCCTCCACTTT. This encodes CASRGTVVFPPLHF.

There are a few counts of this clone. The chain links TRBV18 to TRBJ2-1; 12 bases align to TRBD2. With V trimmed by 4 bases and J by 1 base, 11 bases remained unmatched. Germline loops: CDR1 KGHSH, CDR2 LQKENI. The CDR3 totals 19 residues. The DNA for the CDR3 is TGTGCCAGCTCACTACGAGCTTCTAGCGGGAGGGTGTCCTACAATGAGCAGTTCTTC. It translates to CASSLRASSGRVSYNEQFF.

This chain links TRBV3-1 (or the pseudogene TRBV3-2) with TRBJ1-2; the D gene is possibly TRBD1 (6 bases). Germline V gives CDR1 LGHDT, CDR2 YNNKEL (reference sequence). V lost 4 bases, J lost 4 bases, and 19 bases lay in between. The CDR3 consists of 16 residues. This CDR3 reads CASSLGGFGGSYGYTF. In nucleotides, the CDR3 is TGTGCCAGCAGCCTCGGAGGTTTCGGGGGCTCCTATGGCTACACCTTC.

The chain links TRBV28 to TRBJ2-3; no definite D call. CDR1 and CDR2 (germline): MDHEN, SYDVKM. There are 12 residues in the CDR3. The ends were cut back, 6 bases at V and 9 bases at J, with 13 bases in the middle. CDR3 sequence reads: CASSNFAATQYF. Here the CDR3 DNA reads TGTGCCAGCAGCAACTTTGCCGCCACGCAGTATTTT.

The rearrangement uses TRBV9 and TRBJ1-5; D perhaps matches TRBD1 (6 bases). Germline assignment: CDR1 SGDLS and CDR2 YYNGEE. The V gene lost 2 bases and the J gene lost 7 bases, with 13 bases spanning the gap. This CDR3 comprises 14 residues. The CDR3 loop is CASSVSSGAQPQHF. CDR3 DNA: TGTGCCAGCAGCGTTTCGTCAGGGGCCCAGCCCCAGCATTTT.

The CDR3 reads CATSDWFYLSGNTIYF. In nucleotides, the CDR3 is TGTGCCACCAGTGATTGGTTCTACTTATCTGGAAACACCATATATTTT. The rearrangement links TRBV24-1 to TRBJ1-3, with unresolved D. V was cut by 2 bases and J by 1 base, with 11 bases left in between. Germline-derived CDR1 and CDR2 are KGHDR and SFDVKD. This CDR3 is 16 amino acids long.